The rows below give T cell receptor beta chains drawn from one sample of a study of blood T cells in healthy people across ages. Using its own MiXCR run on the 5' RACE reads, TCRdb lists one record per CDR3 protein. The profile shows some 1.5 million distinct CDR3 sequences, roughly 27% of them singletons. The specimen sequenced was blood. The receptors originated from a woman aged 25 to 39 in good health. Each CDR3 is given with its conserved first and last residue. D genes are given only for firm matches. The size entry is marked missing in some rows and otherwise reads once, few, many or a size class.

-	TRBV12-3/TRBV12-4	TRBJ2-7	TRBD2	CASSWTSGRYEQYF	TGTGCCAGCAGTTGGACTAGCGGGAGGTACGAGCAGTACTTC
-	TRBV29-1	TRBJ1-2	TRBD1	CSVGGAGGAYGYTF	TGCAGCGTTGGGGGGGCAGGGGGCGCGTATGGCTACACCTTC
many	TRBV15	TRBJ2-1	-	CATSRQGRYNEQFF	TGTGCCACCAGCAGACAGGGGAGGTATAATGAGCAGTTCTTC
-	TRBV6-1	TRBJ1-5	-	CASSRVPLGNQPQHF	TGTGCCAGTTCTCGGGTCCCCCTGGGCAATCAGCCCCAGCATTTT
-	TRBV5-6	TRBJ2-6	TRBD1	CASSLDRGSNVLTF	TGTGCCAGCAGCTTAGACAGGGGATCCAACGTCCTGACTTTC
many	TRBV7-2	TRBJ2-6	-	CASSLAVLGSYSGANVLTF	TGTGCCAGCAGCTTAGCGGTTCTGGGATCGTACTCTGGGGCCAACGTCCTGACTTTC
few	TRBV20-1	TRBJ2-5	TRBD2	CSAYLGGVGETQYF	TGCAGTGCTTACTTGGGGGGGGTTGGGGAGACCCAGTACTTC
few	TRBV7-3	TRBJ2-3	-	CASSPTGGEDTQYF	TGTGCCAGCAGCCCAACAGGGGGGGAAGATACGCAGTATTTT
-	TRBV29-1	TRBJ2-3	TRBD1	CSVVRTGRTDTQYF	TGCAGCGTTGTTAGGACAGGGAGGACAGATACGCAGTATTTT
few	TRBV6-5	TRBJ2-3	TRBD2	CASSYSIGRGEDTQYF	TGTGCCAGCAGTTACTCGATAGGGAGGGGTGAGGATACGCAGTATTTT
-	TRBV29-1	TRBJ1-1	-	CSVWTLGSVVDTEAFF	TGCAGCGTCTGGACCTTGGGGTCTGTCGTGGACACTGAAGCTTTCTTT
-	TRBV28	TRBJ2-7	TRBD1	CASRRPWDRVPYEQYF	TGTGCCAGCAGGCGACCATGGGACAGGGTGCCCTACGAGCAGTACTTC
-	TRBV4-1	TRBJ1-1	-	CASSQDIKVGRLNTEAFF	TGCGCCAGCAGCCAAGATATCAAAGTGGGACGGTTGAACACTGAAGCTTTCTTT
-	TRBV29-1	TRBJ2-3	-	CSVVRAGTDTQYF	TGCAGCGTTGTCAGGGCTGGTACAGATACGCAGTATTTT
-	TRBV20-1	TRBJ2-2	TRBD2	CSARGEGLAYTGELFF	TGCAGTGCTAGAGGGGAAGGACTAGCGTACACCGGGGAGCTGTTTTTT
few	TRBV3-1	TRBJ1-2	-	CASRAGGEGNYGYTF	TGTGCCAGCAGGGCCGGAGGGGAGGGTAACTATGGCTACACCTTC